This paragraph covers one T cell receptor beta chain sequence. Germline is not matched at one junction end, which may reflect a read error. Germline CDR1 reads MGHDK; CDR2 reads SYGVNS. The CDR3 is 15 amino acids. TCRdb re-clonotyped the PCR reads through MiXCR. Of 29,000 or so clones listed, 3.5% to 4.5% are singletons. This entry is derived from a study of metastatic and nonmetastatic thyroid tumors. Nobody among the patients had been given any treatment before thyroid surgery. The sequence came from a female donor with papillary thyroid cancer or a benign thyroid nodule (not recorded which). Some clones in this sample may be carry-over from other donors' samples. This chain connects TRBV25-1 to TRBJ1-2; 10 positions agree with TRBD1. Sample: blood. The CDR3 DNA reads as TGTGACAGCCAGGGACAGGGGTTTACAAACTATGGCTACACCTTC. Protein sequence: CDSQGQGFTNYGYTF.